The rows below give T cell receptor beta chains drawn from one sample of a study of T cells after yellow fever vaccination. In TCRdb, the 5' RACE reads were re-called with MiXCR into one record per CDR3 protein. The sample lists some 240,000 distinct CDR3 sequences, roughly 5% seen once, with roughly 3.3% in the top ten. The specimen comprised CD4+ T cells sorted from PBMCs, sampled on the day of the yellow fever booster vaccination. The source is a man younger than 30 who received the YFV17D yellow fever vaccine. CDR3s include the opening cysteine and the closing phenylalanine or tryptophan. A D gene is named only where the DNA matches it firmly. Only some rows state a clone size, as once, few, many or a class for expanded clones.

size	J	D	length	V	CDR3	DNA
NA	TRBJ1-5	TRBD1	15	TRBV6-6	CASTLHRGSNQPQHF	TGTGCCAGCACCTTACACAGGGGTAGCAATCAGCCCCAGCATTTT
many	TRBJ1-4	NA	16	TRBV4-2	CASSQSFGAYPLRLFF	TGTGCCAGCAGCCAAAGTTTTGGGGCCTACCCACTCAGACTGTTTTTT
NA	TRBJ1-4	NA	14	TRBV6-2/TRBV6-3	CASSSQNRREKLFF	TGTGCCAGCAGTTCCCAGAACCGGAGGGAAAAACTGTTTTTT
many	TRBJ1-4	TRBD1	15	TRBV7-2	CASSARQGEEEKLFF	TGTGCCAGCAGCGCCCGACAGGGGGAGGAGGAAAAACTGTTTTTT
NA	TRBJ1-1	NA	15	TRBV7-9	CASSAHGGANTEAFF	TGTGCCAGCAGCGCCCATGGGGGGGCGAACACTGAAGCTTTCTTT
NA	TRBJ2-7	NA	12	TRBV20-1	CSGRSGSYEQYF	TGCAGCGGACGGAGTGGGTCCTACGAGCAGTACTTC
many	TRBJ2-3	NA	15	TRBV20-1	CSARSAAGRTDTQYF	TGCAGTGCTAGGTCTGCGGCGGGGAGAACAGATACGCAGTATTTT
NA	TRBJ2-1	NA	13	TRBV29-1	CSAVGTGYNEQFF	TGCAGCGCGGTGGGGACGGGGTACAATGAGCAGTTCTTC
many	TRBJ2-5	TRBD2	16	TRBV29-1	CSATRTSGGLQETQYF	TGCAGCGCCACTCGGACTAGCGGGGGCCTTCAAGAGACCCAGTACTTC
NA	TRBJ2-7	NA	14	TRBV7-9	CASSPRTANYEQYF	TGTGCCAGCAGCCCGAGGACGGCCAACTACGAGCAGTACTTC
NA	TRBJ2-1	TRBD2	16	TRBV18	CASSPPGLALGEEQFF	TGTGCCAGCTCACCACCCGGACTAGCCCTAGGCGAGGAGCAGTTCTTC
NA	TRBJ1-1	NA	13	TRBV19	CASSRTKNTEAFF	TGTGCCAGTAGTCGGACCAAGAACACTGAAGCTTTCTTT
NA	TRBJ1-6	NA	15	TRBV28	CASSYRGSYNSPLHF	TGTGCCAGCAGTTACCGGGGATCCTATAATTCACCCCTCCACTTT
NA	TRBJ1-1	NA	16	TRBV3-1	CASSQESRGMNTEAFF	TGTGCCAGCAGCCAAGAAAGTAGGGGGATGAACACTGAAGCTTTCTTT
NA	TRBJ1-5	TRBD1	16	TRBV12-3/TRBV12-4	CASSSGGTGYNQPQHF	TGTGCCAGCAGTTCAGGGGGGACAGGGTACAATCAGCCCCAGCATTTT
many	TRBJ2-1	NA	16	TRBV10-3	CAISEFSGSGGIEQFF	TGTGCCATCAGTGAGTTTTCTGGATCTGGGGGGATTGAGCAGTTCTTC
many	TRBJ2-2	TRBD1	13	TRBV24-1	CATSGDRAGELFF	TGTGCCACCAGTGGAGACAGGGCCGGGGAGCTGTTTTTT
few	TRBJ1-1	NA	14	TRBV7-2	CASSLASLNTEAFF	TGTGCCAGCAGCTTAGCGAGCCTTAACACTGAAGCTTTCTTT
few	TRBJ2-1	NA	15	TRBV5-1	CASSLGLWAGNEQFF	TGCGCCAGCAGCTTGGGACTTTGGGCGGGCAATGAGCAGTTCTTC
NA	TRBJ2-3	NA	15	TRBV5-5	CASSFMVTSTDTQYF	TGTGCCAGCAGCTTTATGGTAACTAGCACAGATACGCAGTATTTT
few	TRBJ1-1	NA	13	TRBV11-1	CASSLNPGTEAFF	TGTGCCAGCAGCTTAAATCCCGGGACAGAAGCTTTCTTT
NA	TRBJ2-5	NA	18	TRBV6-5	CASSYSGERYSGGETQYF	TGTGCCAGCAGTTACTCGGGAGAGAGATATAGTGGAGGAGAGACCCAGTACTTC
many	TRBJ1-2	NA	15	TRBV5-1	CASSIQGQANYGYTF	TGCGCCAGCAGCATCCAGGGACAAGCTAACTATGGCTACACCTTC
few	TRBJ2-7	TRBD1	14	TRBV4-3	CASSQDRGQYEQYF	TGCGCCAGCAGCCAAGACAGGGGGCAGTACGAGCAGTACTTC
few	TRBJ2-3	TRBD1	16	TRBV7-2	CASSSQGARGTDTQYF	TGTGCCAGCAGCTCCCAGGGGGCGCGAGGCACAGATACGCAGTATTTT
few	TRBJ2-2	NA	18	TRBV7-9	CASSLRDGGALYTGELFF	TGTGCCAGCAGCCTAAGGGACGGTGGCGCTCTTTACACCGGGGAGCTGTTTTTT
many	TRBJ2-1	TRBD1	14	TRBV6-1	CASSVDRGSNEQFF	TGTGCCAGCAGTGTGGACAGGGGGTCGAATGAGCAGTTCTTC
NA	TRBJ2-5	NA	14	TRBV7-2	CASSFFSDGETQYF	TGTGCCAGCAGCTTTTTTTCGGACGGAGAGACCCAGTACTTC
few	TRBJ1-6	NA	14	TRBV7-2	CASSPFLAESPLHF	TGTGCCAGCAGCCCCTTCTTGGCCGAGTCACCCCTCCACTTT
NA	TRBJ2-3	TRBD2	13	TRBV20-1	CSAPPRGADTQYF	TGCAGTGCTCCCCCCCGGGGGGCAGATACGCAGTATTTT
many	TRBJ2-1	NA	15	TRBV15	CATSRDSGRYDEQFF	TGTGCCACCAGCAGAGATTCGGGGCGGTACGATGAGCAGTTCTTC
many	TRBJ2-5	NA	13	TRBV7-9	CASSLVARETQYF	TGTGCCAGCAGCTTGGTAGCCCGAGAGACCCAGTACTTC
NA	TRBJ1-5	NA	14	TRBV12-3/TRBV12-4	CASSRGTLNQPQHF	TGTGCCAGCAGCCGTGGGACACTTAATCAGCCCCAGCATTTT
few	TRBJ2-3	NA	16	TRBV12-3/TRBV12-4	CASSRRGGEYTDTQYF	TGTGCCAGCAGCCGCAGAGGGGGGGAATACACAGATACGCAGTATTTT
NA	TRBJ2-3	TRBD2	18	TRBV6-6	CASSYRLGLAGGTDTQYF	TGTGCCAGCAGTTACCGTCTGGGACTAGCGGGGGGGACAGATACGCAGTATTTT
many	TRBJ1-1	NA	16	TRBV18	CASSPPSVGLNTEAFF	TGTGCCAGCTCACCACCGAGTGTAGGGCTGAACACTGAAGCTTTCTTT